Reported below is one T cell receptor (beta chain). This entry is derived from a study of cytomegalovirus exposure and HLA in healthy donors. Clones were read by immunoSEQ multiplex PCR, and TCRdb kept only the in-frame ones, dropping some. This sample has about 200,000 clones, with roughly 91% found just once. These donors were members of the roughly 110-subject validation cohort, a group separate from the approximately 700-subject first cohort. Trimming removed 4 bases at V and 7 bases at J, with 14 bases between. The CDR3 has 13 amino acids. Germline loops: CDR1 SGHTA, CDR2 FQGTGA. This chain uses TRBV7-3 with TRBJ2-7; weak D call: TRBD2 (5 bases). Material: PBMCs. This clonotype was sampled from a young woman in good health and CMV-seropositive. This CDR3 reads CASSSDWGEEQYF. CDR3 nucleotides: TGTGCCAGCAGCTCGGACTGGGGTGAGGAGCAGTACTTC.